The clone carrying this TCR beta chain was detected a few times. What it binds is unknown. In TCRdb, the 5' RACE reads were re-called with MiXCR into one record per CDR3 protein. The sample lists roughly 64,000 distinct CDR3 sequences, 20% to 25% occurring once. Germline loops: CDR1 KGHDR, CDR2 SFDVKD. CDR3 length: 13 residues. Trimming at V came to 6 bases and at J to 8 bases, leaving 4 bases not matched to a gene. Study outcomes and limitations: The larger cohort examined one V-J beta rearrangement, not whole repertoires.

The V and J genes are TRBV24-1 and TRBJ2-1; 9 bases are a match to TRBD2. The sequencing sample was made of memory CD4+ T cells sorted from a lymph node. Subset denoted: memory CD4+ T cells, CD4+CD45RO+CD25-. The source of this sequence is a female donor with breast cancer. Here the CDR3 DNA reads TGTGCCACCAGTATAGCGGGAGCCTATGAGCAGTTCTTC. This encodes CATSIAGAYEQFF.